These 31 T cell receptor beta chains share one sample of origin, sequenced in a study of spatial heterogeneity in lung cancer. Findings of the study overall: It was found that expanded intratumoral alpha and beta TCR counts tracked tumor mutation counts.

The antigens of these receptors remain unknown. Each CDR3 protein is one row after TCRdb ran MiXCR on the 5' RACE reads. The sample contains about 100,000 distinct CDR3 sequences, approximately 4.4% of which appear only once. Time point: sample taken at primary tumor resection. The sample in question was lung tumor tissue, obtained at surgery. Receptors originate from a male donor with early-stage non-small cell lung cancer.

This chain uses TRBV27 with TRBJ2-3; D possibly corresponds to TRBD1 (5 bases). The CDR3 has 15 residues. Trimming left V 0 bases short and J 3 bases short, with 10 bases between. Germline-derived CDR1 and CDR2 are MNHEY and SMNVEV (reference sequence). CDR3 nucleotide sequence: TGTGCCAGCAGTTTATCGATCAGGGCTACAGATACGCAGTATTTT. Protein: CASSLSIRATDTQYF.

This chain connects TRBV29-1 to TRBJ2-7; D is possibly TRBD2 (5 bases). The CDR3 runs 13 residues. Germline V gene sequence: CDR1 SQVTM, CDR2 ANQGSEA. Trimming shortened V by 6 bases and J by 0 bases, and 12 bases separated the two germline ends. CDR3 bases: TGCAGCGTCCAGCGGTCGAGCTCCTACGAGCAGTACTTC. Its translation: CSVQRSSSYEQYF.

This clonotype was picked up many times. This rearrangement joins TRBV5-1 to TRBJ2-1, with D hard to call. Germline-derived CDR1 and CDR2 are SGHRS and YFSETQ. V was shortened by 4 bases and J by 7 bases, with 12 bases between the two germline ends. The CDR3 consists of 13 residues. The CDR3 protein is CASSPPRANEQFF. CDR3 DNA: TGCGCCAGCAGCCCCCCAAGGGCGAATGAGCAGTTCTTC.

The table lists this clonotype with a few counts. V gene TRBV27 combines with J gene TRBJ2-3; D uncertain. Trimming took 5 bases from V and 5 from J, leaving 14 bases between them. Germline CDR1 is MNHEY and CDR2 is SMNVEV (reference sequence). The CDR3 length is 14 residues. The CDR3 reads CASSTEKLGDTQYF. The CDR3 DNA is TGTGCCAGCAGTACCGAAAAATTAGGAGATACGCAGTATTTT.

For the CDR3, the DNA is TGTGCCAGCAGTTACTCGAGGCCGGGGCGGGGAGAGACCCAGTACTTC. Translation: CASSYSRPGRGETQYF. J is TRBJ2-5 and V is TRBV6-6, with D possibly TRBD2 on 6 matching bases. Trimming removed 0 bases from V and 4 bases from J, with 15 bases in between. CDR3 size: 16 residues. Germline values: CDR1 MNHNY, CDR2 SVGAGI (reference sequence).

This clonotype is termed medium-sized. The chain couples TRBV28 to TRBJ1-3; D uncertain. The germline CDR1 and CDR2 sequences are MDHEN and SYDVKM. This CDR3 has 14 amino acids. Between the trimmed V and J ends, which lost 6 bases and 2 bases, there was a span of 11 bases. The CDR3 is CASSNLEAGNTIYF. CDR3 in DNA: TGTGCCAGCAGCAACTTGGAGGCTGGAAACACCATATATTTT.

This clonotype was counted ten times or more. The chain couples TRBV7-9 to TRBJ2-7; 12 bases agree with TRBD2. Trimming cost V 6 bases and J 3 bases; bases outside gene matches: 6. The CDR3 loop spans 15 amino acids. Germline CDR1 SEHNR, CDR2 FQNEAQ (reference sequence). The CDR3 DNA reads TGTGCCAGCAGTTCGACTAGCGGGAGTGACTACGAGCAGTACTTC. Its translation: CASSSTSGSDYEQYF.

About this clonotype: This may arise from a read error, as a much more abundant clone is one base away. This sequence joins TRBV7-2 and TRBJ1-5; no clear D. Germline V gene lookup returns CDR1 SGHTA and CDR2 FQGNSA. There are 15 residues in the CDR3. V gave up 2 bases and J gave up 0 bases, with 8 bases separating them. This CDR3 is CASSLRRYSNQPQHF. The CDR3 DNA follows: TGTGCCAGCAGCTTAAGGCGGTATAGCAATCAGCCCCAGCATTTT.

This chain uses TRBV6-6 with TRBJ2-7; perhaps TRBD1 as D (6 bases). The CDR3 length is 12 residues. The V gene's germline CDR1 is MNHNY and CDR2 SVGAGI (reference sequence). The V end lost 2 bases, the J end lost 6 bases, and 8 bases lay between the germline ends. The CDR3: CASSYGGFEQYF. CDR3 sequence (DNA): TGTGCCAGCAGTTACGGGGGCTTCGAGCAGTACTTC.

This clonotype was detected many times. The chain has TRBV20-1 and TRBJ1-5; D not certain. The V end lost 3 bases, the J end lost 2 bases, and 11 bases lay between the germline ends. From germline, CDR1 is DFQATT and CDR2 SNEGSKA (reference sequence). This CDR3 is 14 amino acids long. The CDR3 DNA is TGCAGTGCTAGCTGGCGGGTGGGCAATCAGCCCCAGCATTTT. Its translation: CSASWRVGNQPQHF.

In its sample, this clonotype was seen a few times. V usage is TRBV5-6 and J usage is TRBJ1-4, with unresolved D. CDR3 length: 16 amino acids. Trimming took 3 bases from V and 3 from J, leaving 15 bases between them. Germline CDR1 reads SGHDT; CDR2 reads YYEEEE. CDR3 bases: TGTGCCAGCAGCTCCGTGAGGGTGAGATCTAATGAAAAACTGTTTTTT. Protein product: CASSSVRVRSNEKLFF.

J is TRBJ2-3 and V is TRBV4-2; D is undetermined. CDR1 LGHNA and CDR2 YNFKEQ come from the germline V gene. V was shortened by 3 bases and J by 2 bases, with 12 bases between the two germline ends. CDR3 length: 15 residues. CDR3 in amino acids: CASSQVYAYTDTQYF. Written as DNA, the CDR3 is TGTGCCAGCAGCCAGGTATACGCCTACACAGATACGCAGTATTTT.

Many counts were recorded for this clonotype. The rearrangement uses TRBV6-1 and TRBJ2-2; D gene ambiguous. Trimming cost V 5 bases and J 7 bases, with 20 bases left between them. The CDR3 extends over 16 amino acids. The germline V gene has CDR1 MNHNS and CDR2 SASEGT. The CDR3 region is CASSRPSLGVGGELFF. The CDR3, as DNA: TGTGCCAGCAGTAGACCTAGTTTAGGCGTTGGCGGGGAGCTGTTTTTT.

The rearrangement links TRBV25-1 to TRBJ2-7; D is ambiguous. From germline, CDR1 is MGHDK and CDR2 SYGVNS. Trimming removed 5 bases at V and 3 bases at J, with 17 bases between. The CDR3 is made up of 15 amino acids. The CDR3 loop is CASSPRGSGHYEQYF. CDR3 in DNA: TGTGCCAGCAGTCCCCGTGGGTCGGGCCACTACGAGCAGTACTTC.

The sample holds many counts of this clonotype. This chain's CDR3 is CASSPIDPETQYF. In DNA form, the CDR3 reads TGTGCCAGCAGTCCTATTGATCCGGAGACCCAGTACTTC. The gene calls are TRBV28 and TRBJ2-5, with D unresolved. This CDR3 contains 13 residues. Germline V lookup: CDR1 MDHEN, CDR2 SYDVKM. V was pared by 5 bases and J by 5 bases, with 12 bases between.

The rearrangement joins TRBV18 to TRBJ1-2, with TRBD1 as a possible D gene (6 bases). This CDR3 comprises 15 residues. V was pared by 0 bases and J by 4 bases, with 12 bases between. Germline V gene data show CDR1 as KGHSH and CDR2 as LQKENI. The CDR3 sequence is CASSPPHRASYGYTF. CDR3 DNA sequence: TGTGCCAGCTCACCACCTCACAGGGCCAGCTATGGCTACACCTTC. Together with reference TRBV18 and TRBJ1-2, the CDR3 gives the full variable domain: NAGVMQNPRHLVRRRGQEARLRCSPMKGHSHVYWYRQLPEEGLKFMVYLQKENIIDESGMPKERFSAEFPKEGPSILRIQQVVRGDSAAYFCASSPPHRASYGYTFGSGTRLTVV.

This clonotype was recorded a few times. The chain links TRBV12-3 or TRBV12-4 to TRBJ2-5; D call uncertain. Trimming stripped 5 bases from V and 5 bases from J, with 9 bases between. The CDR3 totals 12 residues. CDR3 nucleotide sequence: TGTGCCAGCAGTCTGGGCATGGAGACCCAGTACTTC. It translates to CASSLGMETQYF.

This clonotype appeared many times. This rearrangement joins TRBV5-1 to TRBJ1-1, with 9 positions matching TRBD1. V shed 1 base, J shed 3 bases, and the junction held 4 bases outside the gene matches. The CDR3 loop spans 15 amino acids. Germline-derived CDR1 and CDR2 are SGHRS and YFSETQ. DNA for the CDR3: TGCGCCAGCAGCTTGACAGGGGGCACGGACACTGAAGCTTTCTTT. Amino acids: CASSLTGGTDTEAFF.

V and J are TRBV7-9 and TRBJ2-3; tentative D call: TRBD2 (5 bases). V lost 4 bases to trimming and J lost 3 bases, with 8 bases between them. This CDR3 is built from 13 residues. The germline V gene encodes CDR1 SEHNR and CDR2 FQNEAQ (reference sequence). In DNA form, the CDR3 reads TGTGCCAGCAGCTCAGCGGTGACAGATACGCAGTATTTT. This sequence encodes CASSSAVTDTQYF.

This clonotype was recorded at least ten times. J is TRBJ1-6 and V is TRBV27; no clear D. This CDR3 comprises 16 residues. The ends were cut back, 3 bases at V and 3 bases at J, with 12 bases in the middle. Per germline, CDR1 MNHEY and CDR2 SMNVEV (reference sequence). For the CDR3, the DNA is TGTGCCAGCAGTTTGCTGTCCGGATTCTATAATTCACCCCTCCACTTT. Its translation is CASSLLSGFYNSPLHF.

The gene calls are TRBV5-1 and TRBJ2-6; D remains ambiguous. The germline V gene encodes CDR1 SGHRS and CDR2 YFSETQ. The CDR3 length is 16 residues. Between the trimmed V and J ends, which lost 1 base and 4 bases, there was a span of 12 bases. This CDR3 reads CASSLMGPAGANVLTF. In DNA, the CDR3 is TGCGCCAGCAGCTTGATGGGCCCGGCGGGGGCCAACGTCCTGACTTTC.

This clonotype has at least ten counts. CDR3 in amino acids: CASSSPDRGFYGYTF. DNA for the CDR3: TGCGCCAGCAGCTCCCCCGACAGGGGGTTCTATGGCTACACCTTC. V usage is TRBV5-1 and J usage is TRBJ1-2; 9 positions match TRBD1. Germline trimming cut 3 bases from V and 4 bases from J; bases unmatched to any gene: 7. From germline, CDR1 is SGHRS and CDR2 YFSETQ. CDR3 length: 15 amino acids. The full variable domain, in which reference TRBV5-1 and TRBJ1-2 provide the parts outside the CDR3, is KAGVTQTPRYLIKTRGQQVTLSCSPISGHRSVSWYQQTPGQGLQFLFEYFSETQRNKGNFPGRFSGRQFSNSRSEMNVSTLELGDSALYLCASSSPDRGFYGYTFGSGTRLTVV.

This clonotype has a count of ten or more. V is TRBV20-1 and J is TRBJ2-7; the D gene is possibly TRBD2 (6 bases). Per germline, CDR1 DFQATT and CDR2 SNEGSKA (reference sequence). With 5 bases removed from V and 0 bases from J, the gap between germline ends came to 11 bases. This CDR3 is 13 amino acids long. CDR3 sequence reads: CSAGTFNSYEQYF. The CDR3 nucleotides are TGCAGTGCTGGGACTTTTAACTCCTACGAGCAGTACTTC.

This clonotype was detected ten times or more. The chain is built from TRBV7-9 and TRBJ2-1; D may be TRBD1 (6 bases). CDR1 is SEHNR and CDR2 is FQNEAQ in the germline V gene (reference sequence). CDR3 length: 13 amino acids. Between the trimmed V and J ends, which lost 8 bases and 0 bases, there was a span of 8 bases. This CDR3 reads CASEDSSYNEQFF. CDR3 DNA: TGTGCCAGCGAGGACAGCTCCTACAATGAGCAGTTCTTC.

This clonotype was recorded many times. The chain has TRBV20-1 and TRBJ1-4, with 7 bases matching TRBD1. CDR1 and CDR2 from the germline V gene are DFQATT and SNEGSKA (reference sequence). The CDR3 runs to 13 residues. Trimming cost V 5 bases and J 5 bases; bases outside gene matches: 5. As DNA, the CDR3 is TGCAGTGCTCCAGGCAGGGGGAATGAAAAACTGTTTTTT. Residues: CSAPGRGNEKLFF.

The rearrangement links TRBV6-1 to TRBJ1-2, with 7 nucleotides matching TRBD1. Germline V CDR1 and CDR2: MNHNS, SASEGT. There are 15 residues in the CDR3. Losses at the gene ends were 1 base for V and 6 bases for J; bases not matched to a gene: 8. CDR3 bases: TGTGCCAGCAGTGAAGGAGGGAGGGGGCCCGATGGCTACACCTTC. The encoded protein is CASSEGGRGPDGYTF.

In this sample, this clonotype turned up many times. The chain has TRBV2 and TRBJ2-7; D unclear. V was cut by 1 base and J by 7 bases, with 20 bases left in between. The CDR3 is 16 residues long. Germline V lookup: CDR1 SNHLY, CDR2 FYNNEI. CDR3 coding DNA: TGTGCCAGCAGTGAAGATCTAAGACGGGTTAGATGGGAGCAGTACTTC. It encodes CASSEDLRRVRWEQYF.

This clonotype was detected many times. The CDR3 here is CASSLLSSHYEQYF. CDR3 DNA sequence: TGTGCCAGCAGCTTGCTAAGTTCCCACTACGAGCAGTACTTC. V usage is TRBV5-6 and J usage is TRBJ2-7; D gene uncertain. Trimming left V 1 base short and J 3 bases short, with 11 bases between. Germline lookup yields CDR1 SGHDT and CDR2 YYEEEE. This CDR3 has 14 amino acids.

This clonotype was counted at least ten times. The gene calls are TRBV20-1 and TRBJ1-4; the D gene is possibly TRBD1 (6 bases). The length of the CDR3 is 14 residues. Germline CDR1 is DFQATT and CDR2 is SNEGSKA (reference sequence). V lost 1 base, J lost 5 bases, and 11 bases lay in between. The CDR3 coding sequence is TGCAGTGCTAGAGCCGGGACACGGAATGAAAAACTGTTTTTT. It encodes CSARAGTRNEKLFF.

This clonotype was counted ten times or more. The rearrangement links TRBV10-2 to TRBJ2-7, with 7 bases identical to TRBD2. The CDR3 is 14 residues long. Germline V gives CDR1 WSHSY, CDR2 SAAADI. The V gene end was trimmed by 9 bases and the J gene end by 2 bases; junction bases not matched to a gene: 10. CDR3 sequence (DNA): TGCGCCAGTAAGCGAGGACTAGGGCCCTACGAGCAGTACTTC. Protein: CASKRGLGPYEQYF.

This clonotype was recorded at least ten times. CDR3 region: CASSQSLSEFEQYF. CDR3 DNA sequence: TGTGCCAGCAGCCAAAGTCTTTCGGAGTTCGAGCAGTACTTC. V usage is TRBV5-6 and J usage is TRBJ2-7; D ambiguous. With 4 bases removed from V and 6 bases from J, the gap between germline ends came to 17 bases. The CDR3 consists of 14 residues. Germline V lookup: CDR1 SGHDT, CDR2 YYEEEE.